This T cell receptor beta chain appears in the sequencing data of a study of regulatory T cells in long-lasting Graves disease (dated by TCRdb to the early 2020s). Background on the whole study: Antithyroid drugs had been taken for less than 3 months by newly diagnosed Graves' disease patients. The study took place in China and was registered as a clinical trial. Peripheral blood TCR sequencing and RNA sequencing compared persistent Graves' disease patients with newly diagnosed Graves' disease patients. A total of around 35 samples were covered by TCR sequencing, comprising 13 persistent and 20 newly diagnosed Graves' disease patients. Study-wide conclusions, independent of this receptor: Sequencing and analysis were limited to the TCR beta chain. Persistent patients shared more public clonotypes among themselves (around 2,800) than newly diagnosed patients did (roughly 920). Compared with newly diagnosed patients, patients with persistent Graves' disease had lower TCR Shannon entropy and fewer highly expanded clones, which suggests clonal expansion. Only peripheral blood was studied, because thyroid tissue, the primary lesion, was inaccessible. The authors acknowledged the small sample size as a limitation that may reduce accuracy.

According to the study, the label for this sample's time point signals: newly diagnosed GD, antithyroid drugs for less than 3 months. RNA was extracted from PBMCs in TRIzol for both TCR sequencing and RNA sequencing. The diagnosis of Graves' disease followed American Thyroid Association guidelines. Patients were recruited from an endocrinology department in Xi'an, China. From each patient, approximately 9 milliliters of peripheral blood was collected into an EDTA anticoagulant tube. Ficoll Paque Plus density gradient separation was used to isolate PBMCs, and no additional T cell sorting was done. RNA quality was checked with an Agilent 2100 Bioanalyzer and agarose gel, and concentration with a NanoDrop 2000. The sample holds a few counts of this clonotype. Its antigen remains undetermined. No base qualities exist here, and no much larger clone lies one base off it. Receptor libraries were prepared by multiplex PCR. TCRdb records Illumina HiSeq 4000 as the sequencer. iRepertoire HTBI primers and Arm-PCR amplification of CDR3 regions were used to construct TCR beta libraries. PCR products were gel purified before sequencing. The original pipeline was this. Gene usage analysis of CDR3 amino acid clonotypes used the 62 TRBV and 12 to 15 TRBJ segments found across samples. COPE and FqMerger were used to merge the filtered high-quality paired reads into contigs. BLAST was used to align contigs to the IMGT TRBV, TRBD and TRBJ reference genes, and CDR3 was defined following IMGT. Highly expanded clones were defined as clonotypes with a frequency above 0.1%. Shannon entropy served as the measure of repertoire diversity, while the Gini coefficient captured V-J evenness. A clonotype found in more than one individual was treated as public. TCRdb's own reprocessing of the public reads used fastp at Q25 and MiXCR and kept productive beta chains. Each entry merges the rows of one CDR3 protein and shows their most common DNA and genes. What appears here as the V and J calls and clone size reflects TCRdb's work, not the paper's. The sample records some 320,000 distinct CDR3 sequences, about 20% of which are singletons. The leading ten clones occupy around 37% of the sample.

This clonotype was obtained from a female donor with Graves disease. Sequencing used peripheral blood mononuclear cells (PBMCs), obtained at new diagnosis, from a patient treated with antithyroid drugs.

The nucleotide sequence reads TGTGCCAGCAGCTCCCTCAAGAGGGCAGGGACGGAAACCGAGCAGTACTTC. This translates into CASSSLKRAGTETEQYF. The V gene is TRBV7-2 and the J gene is TRBJ2-7; the D region may be TRBD1 or TRBD2, each matching 5 bases equally. The germline ends are 25 bases apart after V is trimmed by 4 bases and J by 6 bases. The germline V gene provides CDR1 SGHTA and CDR2 FQGNSA. The CDR3 starts with the cysteine, ends with the phenylalanine, and has 17 residues. Here the CDR3 DNA is all that survives: 51 bases in frame from base 1.